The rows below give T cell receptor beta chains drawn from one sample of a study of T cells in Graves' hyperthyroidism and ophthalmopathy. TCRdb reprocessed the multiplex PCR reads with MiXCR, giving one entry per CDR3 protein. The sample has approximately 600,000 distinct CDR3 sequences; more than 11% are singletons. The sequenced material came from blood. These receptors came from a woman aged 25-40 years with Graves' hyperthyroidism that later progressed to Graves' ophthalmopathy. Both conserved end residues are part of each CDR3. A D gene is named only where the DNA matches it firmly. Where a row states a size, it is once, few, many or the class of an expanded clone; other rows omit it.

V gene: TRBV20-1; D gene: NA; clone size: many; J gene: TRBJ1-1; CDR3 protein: CSSPGLNTEAFF; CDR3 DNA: TGCAGTTCCCCAGGGTTGAACACTGAAGCTTTCTTT
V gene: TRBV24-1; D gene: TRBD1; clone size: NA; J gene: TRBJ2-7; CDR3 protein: CATSDLRQGHEQYF; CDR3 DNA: TGTGCCACCAGTGATTTGAGACAGGGCCACGAGCAGTACTTC
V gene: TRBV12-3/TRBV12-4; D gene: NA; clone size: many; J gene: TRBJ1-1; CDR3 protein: CASSLAHQGTEAFF; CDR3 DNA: TGTGCCAGCAGTTTAGCGCATCAGGGTACTGAAGCTTTCTTT
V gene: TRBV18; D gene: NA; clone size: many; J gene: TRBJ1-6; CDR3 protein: CASSPRGVGRNSPLHF; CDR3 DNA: TGTGCCAGCTCACCACGAGGGGTAGGAAGGAATTCACCCCTCCACTTT
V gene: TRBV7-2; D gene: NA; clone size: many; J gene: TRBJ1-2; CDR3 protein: CASSGTPNNYGYTF; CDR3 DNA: TGTGCCAGCAGCGGGACACCTAATAACTATGGCTACACCTTC
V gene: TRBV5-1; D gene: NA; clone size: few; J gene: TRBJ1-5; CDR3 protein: CASSLEGRGQPQHF; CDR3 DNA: TGCGCCAGCAGCTTGGAGGGCAGGGGACAGCCCCAGCATTTT
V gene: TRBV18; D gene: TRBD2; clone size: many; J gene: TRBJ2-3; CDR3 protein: CASSPPLLAGGHDTQYF; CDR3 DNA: TGTGCCAGCTCACCACCACTACTAGCGGGAGGGCATGATACGCAGTATTTT
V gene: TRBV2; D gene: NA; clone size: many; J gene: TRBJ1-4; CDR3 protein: CASIGDSLFEKLFF; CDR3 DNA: TGTGCCAGCATAGGGGACTCTTTATTTGAAAAACTGTTTTTT
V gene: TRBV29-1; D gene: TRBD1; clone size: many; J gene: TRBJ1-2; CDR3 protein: CSVPRGQGTNNYGYTF; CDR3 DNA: TGCAGCGTCCCTCGAGGACAGGGGACCAACAACTATGGCTACACCTTC
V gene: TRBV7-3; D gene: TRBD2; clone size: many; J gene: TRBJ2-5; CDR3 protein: CASSLAGDYQETQYF; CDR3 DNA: TGTGCCAGCAGCTTAGCGGGAGATTATCAAGAGACCCAGTACTTC
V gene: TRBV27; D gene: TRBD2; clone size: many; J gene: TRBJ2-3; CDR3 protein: CASRRLAGVYTDTQYF; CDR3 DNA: TGTGCCAGCAGACGCCTAGCGGGAGTTTATACAGATACGCAGTATTTT
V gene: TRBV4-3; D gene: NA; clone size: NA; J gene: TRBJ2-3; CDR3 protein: CASSHLPRGGSDTQYF; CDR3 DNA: TGCGCCAGCAGCCATCTCCCCCGTGGGGGGTCAGATACGCAGTACTTT
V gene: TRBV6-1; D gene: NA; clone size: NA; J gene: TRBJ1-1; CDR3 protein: CASNKGRGNTEAFF; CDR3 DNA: TGTGCCAGCAACAAGGGCAGGGGGAACACTGAAGCTTTCTTT
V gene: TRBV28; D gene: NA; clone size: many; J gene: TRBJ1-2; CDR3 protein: CASRRSGYTF; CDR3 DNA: TGTGCCAGCAGGCGGAGTGGCTACACCTTC
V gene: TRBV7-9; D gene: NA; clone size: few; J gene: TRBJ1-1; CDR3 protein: CASTPKGSTEAFF; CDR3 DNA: TGTGCCAGCACCCCGAAGGGGTCCACTGAAGCTTTCTTT
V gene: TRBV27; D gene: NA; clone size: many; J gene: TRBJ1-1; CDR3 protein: CASNLGDGSNTEAFF; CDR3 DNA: TGTGCCAGCAATTTGGGGGACGGATCGAACACTGAAGCTTTCTTT
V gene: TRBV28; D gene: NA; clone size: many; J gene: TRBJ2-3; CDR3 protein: CASSSHSTDTQYF; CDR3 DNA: TGTGCCAGCAGTTCTCATAGCACAGATACGCAGTATTTT
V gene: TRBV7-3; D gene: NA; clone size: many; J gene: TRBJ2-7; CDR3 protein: CASSSQTDRSYEQYF; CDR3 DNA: TGTGCCAGCAGCTCCCAGACAGACCGATCCTACGAGCAGTACTTC
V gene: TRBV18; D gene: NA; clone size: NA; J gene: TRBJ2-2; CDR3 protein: CASSPQETTGELFF; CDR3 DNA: TGTGCCAGCTCACCCCAGGAGACCACCGGGGAGCTGTTTTTT
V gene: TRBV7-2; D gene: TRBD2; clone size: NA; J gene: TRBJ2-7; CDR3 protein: CASSISGTSGASSYEQYF; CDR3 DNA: TGTGCCAGCAGCATATCGGGGACTAGCGGAGCTAGCTCCTACGAGCAGTACTTC
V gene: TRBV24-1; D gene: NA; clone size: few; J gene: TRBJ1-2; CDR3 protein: CATSDSRQLHYGYTF; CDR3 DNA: TGTGCCACCAGTGATAGTCGACAACTTCACTATGGCTACACCTTC
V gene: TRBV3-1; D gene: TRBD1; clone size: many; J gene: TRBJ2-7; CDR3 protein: CASTTGGRNEQYF; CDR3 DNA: TGTGCCAGCACAACAGGGGGGCGAAACGAGCAGTACTTC
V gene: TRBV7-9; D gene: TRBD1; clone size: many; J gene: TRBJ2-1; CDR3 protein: CASSLDRGTYNEQFF; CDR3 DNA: TGTGCCAGCAGCCTAGACAGGGGGACCTACAATGAGCAGTTCTTC
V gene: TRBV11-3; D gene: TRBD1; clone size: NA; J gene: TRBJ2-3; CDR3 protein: CASSSRTGYRSDTQYF; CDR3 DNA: TGTGCCAGCAGCTCCCGGACAGGCTATCGCTCAGATACGCAGTATTTT
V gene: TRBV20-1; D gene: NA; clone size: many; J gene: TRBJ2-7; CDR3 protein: CSAPGSGSLEQYF; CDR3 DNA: TGCAGTGCCCCCGGCTCGGGTTCCCTCGAGCAGTACTTC
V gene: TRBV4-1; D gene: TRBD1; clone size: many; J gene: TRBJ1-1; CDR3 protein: CASSQESGGEAFF; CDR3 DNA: TGCGCCAGCAGCCAAGAGTCAGGGGGAGAAGCTTTCTTT
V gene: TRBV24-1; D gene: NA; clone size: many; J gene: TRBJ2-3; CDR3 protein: CATSEERADPNTDTQYF; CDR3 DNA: TGTGCCACCAGTGAGGAGCGGGCTGACCCCAACACAGATACGCAGTATTTT
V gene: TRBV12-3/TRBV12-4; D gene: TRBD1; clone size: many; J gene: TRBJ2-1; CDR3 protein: CASSLVGQGFHEQFF; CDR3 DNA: TGTGCCAGCAGTTTAGTGGGACAGGGGTTTCATGAGCAGTTCTTC
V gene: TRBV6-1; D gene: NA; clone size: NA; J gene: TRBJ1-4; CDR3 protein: CASSVGGGNEKLFF; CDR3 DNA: TGTGCCAGCAGTGTGGGAGGAGGTAATGAAAAACTGTTTTTT